The 22 T cell receptor beta chains in this list originate from one sample, sequenced in a study of technical replicates of blood from a handful of donors. Some clones are missing from TCRdb's copy, which holds only in-frame ones; the method was immunoSEQ multiplex PCR. This table holds some 94,000 clones, about 96% found once. Sample: T cells isolated from PBMCs. The receptors stem from a human donor in good health.

This chain joins TRBV6-4 and TRBJ2-1; 10 bases agree with TRBD2. In germline, CDR1 is MRHNA, CDR2 SNTAGT. The ends lost 9 bases at V and 5 bases at J; junction bases unmatched: 4. The CDR3 consists of 13 residues. The CDR3 region is CARNGTSDNEQFF. The CDR3 DNA sequence: TGTGCCAGGAACGGGACTAGCGACAATGAGCAGTTCTTC.

The chain recombines TRBV6-6 with TRBJ1-2; D might be TRBD1 (6 bases). The germline V gene has CDR1 MNHNY and CDR2 SVGAGI (reference sequence). Trimming pared 6 bases from V and 7 bases from J, leaving 15 bases between. The CDR3 contains 13 residues. CDR3 protein: CASSLTGIRGYTF. The DNA of the CDR3 is TGTGCCAGCAGCCTCACAGGGATTCGTGGCTACACCTTC.

The genes are TRBV19 and TRBJ2-1; weak D call: TRBD2 (6 bases). Trimming pared 3 bases from V and 6 bases from J, leaving 15 bases between. The length of the CDR3 is 15 residues. Germline CDR1 and CDR2: LNHDA and SQIVND (reference sequence). The CDR3: CASSIIGGAANEQFF. CDR3 DNA: TGTGCCAGTAGTATCATCGGCGGGGCGGCCAATGAGCAGTTCTTC. The full variable domain, completed using reference TRBV19 and TRBJ2-1, is DGGITQSPKYLFRKEGQNVTLSCEQNLNHDAMYWYRQDPGQGLRLIYYSQIVNDFQKGDIAEGYSVSREKKESFPLTVTSAQKNPTAFYLCASSIIGGAANEQFFGPGTRLTVL.

The chain joins TRBV7-9 to TRBJ1-5; TRBD1 aligns across 8 bases. V dropped 6 bases and J dropped 5; count of bases not matched to a gene: 0. This CDR3 spans 12 amino acids. CDR1 and CDR2 (germline): SEHNR, FQNEAQ (reference sequence). The CDR3 nucleotides read TGTGCCAGCAGGACAGGGGATCAGCCCCAGCATTTT. Residues: CASRTGDQPQHF.

The genes are TRBV6-5 and TRBJ1-5, with 7 positions matching TRBD1. The CDR3 runs to 14 residues. Looked up from germline, CDR1 is MNHEY and CDR2 is SVGAGI. J lost 5 bases, V lost 6 bases, and 7 bases had no gene match. The CDR3 sequence: CASRATGFHQPQHF. The CDR3 coding sequence is TGTGCCAGCAGAGCGACAGGGTTCCATCAGCCCCAGCATTTT.

This sequence joins TRBV14 and TRBJ2-5; no reliable D call. Trimming removed 1 base from V and 4 bases from J, with 7 bases in between. The germline V gene has CDR1 SGHDN and CDR2 FVKESK. The CDR3 has 13 amino acids. CDR3 amino acids: CASSQVRRETQYF. The CDR3 DNA reads as TGTGCCAGCAGCCAAGTTAGGAGAGAGACCCAGTACTTC.

CDR3 nucleotides: TGTGCCAGCAGCGTTAGTGGCCAAGAGACCCAGTACTTC. Residues: CASSVSGQETQYF. The chain carries TRBV9 and TRBJ2-5; D gene unclear. The germline V gene has CDR1 SGDLS and CDR2 YYNGEE. The V end lost 2 bases, the J end lost 1 base, and 6 bases lay between the germline ends. This CDR3 is built from 13 residues.

The CDR3 region has the DNA TGTGCCAGCAGCGTAGACAATTTCTACGAGCAGTACTTC. Its translation: CASSVDNFYEQYF. The chain links TRBV9 to TRBJ2-7; D gene ambiguous. The V and J ends lost 0 bases and 3 bases respectively, with 7 bases between them. The CDR3 runs 13 residues. CDR1 and CDR2 from the germline V gene are SGDLS and YYNGEE. Drawing the rest from reference TRBV9 and TRBJ2-7, the complete variable domain is DSGVTQTPKHLITATGQRVTLRCSPRSGDLSVYWYQQSLDQGLQFLIQYYNGEERAKGNILERFSAQQFPDLHSELNLSSLELGDSALYFCASSVDNFYEQYFGPGTRLTVT.

V usage is TRBV5-1 and J usage is TRBJ2-5; 7 bases match TRBD1. Germline CDR1 reads SGHRS; CDR2 reads YFSETQ. This CDR3 has 14 residues. Losses at the gene ends were 4 bases for V and 2 bases for J; bases not matched to a gene: 5. In DNA form, the CDR3 reads TGCGCCAGCAGCCCGGGGACAGCACAAGAGACCCAGTACTTC. Protein: CASSPGTAQETQYF.

The chain joins TRBV6-6 to TRBJ1-2; D call uncertain. The CDR3 contains 14 residues. Germline CDR1 is MNHNY and CDR2 is SVGAGI (reference sequence). V lost 3 bases and J 3 bases, leaving 11 bases between the germline ends. The CDR3 sequence: CASSYSDTYYGYTF. CDR3 coding DNA: TGTGCCAGCAGTTATTCCGACACGTACTATGGCTACACCTTC.

The rearrangement uses TRBV5-1 and TRBJ2-3; D might be TRBD1 (6 bases). CDR1 is SGHRS, CDR2 YFSETQ, per germline. V lost 0 bases, J lost 1 base, and 15 bases lay in between. The CDR3 runs to 17 residues. CDR3 loop: CASSLGGIGGGTDTQYF. DNA of the CDR3: TGCGCCAGCAGCTTGGGGGGAATTGGGGGCGGCACAGATACGCAGTATTTT.

The genes are TRBV28 and TRBJ1-5; D remains unclear. Trimming left V 3 bases short and J 6 bases short, with 9 bases between. The CDR3 contains 13 residues. Per germline, CDR1 MDHEN and CDR2 SYDVKM. The DNA for the CDR3 is TGTGCCAGCAGTTTTCCCCGGTTTCAGCCCCAGCATTTT. Translating it yields CASSFPRFQPQHF.

The chain is built from TRBV11-2 and TRBJ2-3, with D possibly TRBD2 on 5 matching bases. The germline V and J ends were trimmed by 5 bases and 4 bases, with 10 bases remaining between them. The CDR3 runs 13 residues. Germline V gene sequence: CDR1 SGHAT, CDR2 FQNNGV. CDR3 sequence (DNA): TGTGCCAGCAGCCAAGGAGCGGCAGATACGCAGTATTTT. This encodes CASSQGAADTQYF. Variable domain in full (rest from reference TRBV11-2 and TRBJ2-3): EAGVAQSPRYKIIEKRQSVAFWCNPISGHATLYWYQQILGQGPKLLIQFQNNGVVDDSQLPKDRFSAERLKGVDSTLKIQPAKLEDSAVYLCASSQGAADTQYFGPGTRLTVL.

The chain combines TRBV5-1 with TRBJ1-2, with D tentatively TRBD1 (6 bases). V was shortened by 4 bases and J by 6 bases, with 10 bases between the two germline ends. The CDR3 runs to 12 residues. CDR1 is SGHRS and CDR2 is YFSETQ in the germline V gene. For the CDR3, the DNA is TGCGCCAGCAGCATTACAGGGCATGGCTACACCTTC. This encodes CASSITGHGYTF.

This chain connects TRBV7-2 to TRBJ1-5, with D possibly TRBD1 on 6 matching bases. The CDR3 is made up of 14 amino acids. The germline CDR1 and CDR2 sequences are SGHTA and FQGNSA. V dropped 2 bases and J dropped 5 bases, with 10 bases sitting between them. The CDR3 reads CASSLPDRHQPQHF. In DNA form, the CDR3 reads TGTGCCAGCAGCTTACCCGACAGGCATCAGCCCCAGCATTTT. The full variable domain, its missing parts supplied by reference TRBV7-2 and TRBJ1-5, is GAGVSQSPSNKVTEKGKDVELRCDPISGHTALYWYRQSLGQGLEFLIYFQGNSAPDKSGLPSDRFSAERTGGSVSTLTIQRTQQEDSAVYLCASSLPDRHQPQHFGDGTRLSIL.

J is TRBJ2-7 and V is TRBV4-3; D is perhaps TRBD1 (6 bases). This CDR3 is built from 16 residues. Germline CDR1 and CDR2: LGHNA and YSLEER. With 0 bases removed from V and 2 bases from J, the gap between germline ends came to 14 bases. The CDR3 DNA reads as TGCGCCAGCAGCCAAGATCCGTACAGGGCACCCTACGAGCAGTACTTC. Amino acid sequence: CASSQDPYRAPYEQYF.

CDR3 sequence reads: CAWGRQANTEAFF. The CDR3 DNA reads as TGTGCCTGGGGAAGACAGGCGAACACTGAAGCTTTCTTT. The chain has TRBV30 and TRBJ1-1, with D perhaps matching TRBD1 (6 bases). The CDR3 contains 13 residues. CDR1 GTSNPN and CDR2 SVGIG come from the germline V gene (reference sequence). The V end was cut by 5 bases, the J end by 1 base, with 11 bases between.

The V call is TRBV6-4, the J call TRBJ2-1, with 7 bases that match TRBD2. Trimming at V came to 2 bases and at J to 9 bases, leaving 7 bases not matched to a gene. The length of the CDR3 is 14 residues. The germline CDR1 and CDR2 sequences are MRHNA and SNTAGT. The DNA for the CDR3 is TGTGCCAGCAGTGACCTTAGGACTAGTGGTGAGCAGTTCTTC. It specifies CASSDLRTSGEQFF.

This clone was recorded only once. V usage is TRBV5-6 and J usage is TRBJ1-4, with TRBD1 matching over 10 bases. The CDR3 is 16 amino acids. Germline assignment: CDR1 SGHDT and CDR2 YYEEEE. J was trimmed by 0 bases and V by 4 bases; bases with no gene match: 3. CDR3 in amino acids: CASSPDRGSTNEKLFF. In DNA form, the CDR3 reads TGTGCCAGCAGCCCGGACAGGGGGTCAACTAATGAAAAACTGTTTTTT.

The chain employs TRBV27 and TRBJ1-2; TRBD1 matches 8 bases. V gave up 1 base and J gave up 8 bases; unmatched junction bases: 6. Germline values: CDR1 MNHEY, CDR2 SMNVEV (reference sequence). The CDR3 contains 14 residues. DNA of the CDR3: TGTGCCAGCAGTTTATTCGCGCCAGGGGGCGGCTACACCTTC. It yields the protein CASSLFAPGGGYTF.

The gene calls are TRBV10-3 and TRBJ1-3, with no clear D. The CDR3 is made up of 15 amino acids. The germline gives CDR1 ENHRY, CDR2 SYGVKD. V was shortened by 0 bases and J by 4 bases, with 10 bases between the two germline ends. The CDR3 DNA follows: TGTGCCATCAGTGAGTCAATGGCCGGGGGAAACACCATATATTTT. Protein product: CAISESMAGGNTIYF.

This chain connects TRBV19 to TRBJ1-5, with TRBD1 as a possible D gene (5 bases). The V and J ends lost 2 bases and 0 bases respectively, with 11 bases between them. The CDR3 contains 16 residues. Per germline, CDR1 LNHDA and CDR2 SQIVND (reference sequence). CDR3 sequence reads: CASSINHRISNQPQHF. DNA for the CDR3: TGTGCCAGTAGTATAAACCACAGGATTAGCAATCAGCCCCAGCATTTT.